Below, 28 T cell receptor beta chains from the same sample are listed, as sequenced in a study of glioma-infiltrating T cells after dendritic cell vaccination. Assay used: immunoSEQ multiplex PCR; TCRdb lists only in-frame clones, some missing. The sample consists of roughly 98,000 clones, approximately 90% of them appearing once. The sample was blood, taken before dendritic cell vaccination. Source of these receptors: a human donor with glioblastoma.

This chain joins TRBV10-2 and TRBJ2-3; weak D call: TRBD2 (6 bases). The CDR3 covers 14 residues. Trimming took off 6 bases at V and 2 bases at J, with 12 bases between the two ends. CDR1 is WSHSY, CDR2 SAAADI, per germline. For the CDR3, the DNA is TGCGCCAGCAGAGGCGGGATCACCACAGATACGCAGTATTTT. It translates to CASRGGITTDTQYF.

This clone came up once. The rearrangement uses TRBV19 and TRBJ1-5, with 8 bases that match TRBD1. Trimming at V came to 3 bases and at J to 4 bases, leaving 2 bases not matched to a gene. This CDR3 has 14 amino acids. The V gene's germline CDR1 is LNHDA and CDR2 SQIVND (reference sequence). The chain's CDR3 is CASSMGQENQPQHF. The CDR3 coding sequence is TGTGCCAGTAGTATGGGACAGGAAAATCAGCCCCAGCATTTT.

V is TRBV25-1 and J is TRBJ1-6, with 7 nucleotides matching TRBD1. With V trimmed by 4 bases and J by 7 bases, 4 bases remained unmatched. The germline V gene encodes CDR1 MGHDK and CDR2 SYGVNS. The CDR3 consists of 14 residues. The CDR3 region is CASSATGTNSPLHF. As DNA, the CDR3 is TGTGCCAGCAGTGCGACAGGGACCAATTCACCCCTCCACTTT.

The CDR3 coding sequence is TGCAGCGGATCGGGAGCCGGGACTAGCGGCACCTACGAGCAGTACTTC. The encoded protein is CSGSGAGTSGTYEQYF. The chain recombines TRBV29-1 with TRBJ2-7, with 11 bases that match TRBD2. The germline gives CDR1 SQVTM, CDR2 ANQGSEA. The CDR3 runs 16 residues. Unmatched junction bases numbered 13, after V lost 7 bases and J lost 2 bases.

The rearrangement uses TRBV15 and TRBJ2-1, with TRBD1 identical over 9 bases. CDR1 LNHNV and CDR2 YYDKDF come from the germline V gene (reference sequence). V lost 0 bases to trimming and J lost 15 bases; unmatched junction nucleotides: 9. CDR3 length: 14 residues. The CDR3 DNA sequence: TGTGCCACCAGCAGAGATCGAAGTGGGACAGGGCTGTTCTTC. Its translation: CATSRDRSGTGLFF.

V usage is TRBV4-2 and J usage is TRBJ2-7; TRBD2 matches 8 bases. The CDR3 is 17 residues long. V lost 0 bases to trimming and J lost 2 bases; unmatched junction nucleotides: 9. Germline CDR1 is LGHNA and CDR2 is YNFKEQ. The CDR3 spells CASSQDRGGATTYEQYF. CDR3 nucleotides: TGTGCCAGCAGCCAAGATCGGGGGGGAGCCACTACCTACGAGCAGTACTTC.

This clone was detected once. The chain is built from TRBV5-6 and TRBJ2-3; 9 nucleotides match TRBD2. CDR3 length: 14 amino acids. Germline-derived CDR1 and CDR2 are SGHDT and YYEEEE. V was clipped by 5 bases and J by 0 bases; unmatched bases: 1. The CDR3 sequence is CASSTSGSTDTQYF. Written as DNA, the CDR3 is TGTGCCAGCAGTACTAGCGGGAGCACAGATACGCAGTATTTT.

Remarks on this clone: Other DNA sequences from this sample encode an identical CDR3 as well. The CDR3 sequence: CASSTGQARFSGNTIYF. The CDR3 DNA reads as TGTGCCAGCAGCACTGGACAGGCCCGATTCTCTGGAAACACCATATATTTT. This chain joins TRBV9 and TRBJ1-3; 7 bases map to TRBD1. From germline, CDR1 is SGDLS and CDR2 YYNGEE. V trimming: 4 bases; J trimming: 0 bases; junction bases outside the gene matches: 10. The CDR3 consists of 17 residues.

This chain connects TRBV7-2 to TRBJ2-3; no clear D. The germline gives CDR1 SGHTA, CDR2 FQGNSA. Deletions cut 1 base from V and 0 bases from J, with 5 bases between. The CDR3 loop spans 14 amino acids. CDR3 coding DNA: TGTGCCAGCAGCTTAGGCAGGAGCACAGATACGCAGTATTTT. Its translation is CASSLGRSTDTQYF.

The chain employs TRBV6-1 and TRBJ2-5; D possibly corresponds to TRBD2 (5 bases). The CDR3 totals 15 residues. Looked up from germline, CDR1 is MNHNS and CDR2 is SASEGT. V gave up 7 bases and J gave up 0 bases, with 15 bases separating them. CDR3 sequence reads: CASTGSGENQETQYF. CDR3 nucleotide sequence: TGTGCCAGCACTGGCTCCGGGGAGAACCAAGAGACCCAGTACTTC.

CDR3 coding DNA: TGCGCCAGCAAGCTAACAGGGGCTGTCACAGATACGCAGTATTTT. Translating gives CASKLTGAVTDTQYF. The chain uses TRBV5-1 and TRBJ2-3, with 7 bases identical to TRBD1. The V and J ends lost 6 bases and 2 bases, in that order; junction bases with no gene match: 9. CDR1 SGHRS and CDR2 YFSETQ come from the germline V gene. CDR3 length: 15 residues. Complete variable domain (other parts from reference TRBV5-1 and TRBJ2-3): KAGVTQTPRYLIKTRGQQVTLSCSPISGHRSVSWYQQTPGQGLQFLFEYFSETQRNKGNFPGRFSGRQFSNSRSEMNVSTLELGDSALYLCASKLTGAVTDTQYFGPGTRLTVL.

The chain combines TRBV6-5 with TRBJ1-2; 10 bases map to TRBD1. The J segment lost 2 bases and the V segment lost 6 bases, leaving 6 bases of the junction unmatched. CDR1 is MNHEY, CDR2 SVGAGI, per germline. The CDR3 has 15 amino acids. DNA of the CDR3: TGTGCCAGCAGCCCCGGGACAGGGGTCAACTATGGCTACACCTTC. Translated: CASSPGTGVNYGYTF.

As DNA, the CDR3 is TGCGCCAGCAGCCCGGACAGTCTCTCCTACGAGCAGTACTTC. Translated, it gives CASSPDSLSYEQYF. The rearrangement links TRBV4-3 to TRBJ2-7; perhaps TRBD1 as D (6 bases). Trimming stripped 4 bases from V and 0 bases from J, with 10 bases between. The CDR3 runs 14 residues. The germline V gene encodes CDR1 LGHNA and CDR2 YSLEER.

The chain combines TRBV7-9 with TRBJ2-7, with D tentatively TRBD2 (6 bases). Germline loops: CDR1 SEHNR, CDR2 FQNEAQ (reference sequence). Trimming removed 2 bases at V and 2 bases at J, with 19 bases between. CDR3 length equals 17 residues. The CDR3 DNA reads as TGTGCCAGCAGCTTAAGGTTGCGGGGCGCGGCTACCTACGAGCAGTACTTC. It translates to CASSLRLRGAATYEQYF.

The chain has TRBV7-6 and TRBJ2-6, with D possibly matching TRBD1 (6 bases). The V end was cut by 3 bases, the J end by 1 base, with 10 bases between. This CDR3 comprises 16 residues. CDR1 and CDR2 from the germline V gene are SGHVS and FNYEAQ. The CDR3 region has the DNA TGTGCCAGCAGCTTTGAAGGGGGATCTGGGGCCAACGTCCTGACTTTC. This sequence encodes CASSFEGGSGANVLTF. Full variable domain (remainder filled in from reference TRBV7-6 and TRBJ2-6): GAGVSQSPRYKVTKRGQDVALRCDPISGHVSLYWYRQALGQGPEFLTYFNYEAQQDKSGLPNDRFSAERPEGSISTLTIQRTEQRDSAMYRCASSFEGGSGANVLTFGAGSRLTVL.

CDR3 sequence: CASSYFQTEAFF. CDR3 DNA: TGTGCCAGCAGTTACTTCCAGACTGAAGCTTTCTTT. J is TRBJ1-1 and V is TRBV6-6; unclear D gene. In germline, CDR1 is MNHNY, CDR2 SVGAGI (reference sequence). V dropped 1 base and J dropped 5 bases, with 5 bases sitting between them. This CDR3 comprises 12 residues.

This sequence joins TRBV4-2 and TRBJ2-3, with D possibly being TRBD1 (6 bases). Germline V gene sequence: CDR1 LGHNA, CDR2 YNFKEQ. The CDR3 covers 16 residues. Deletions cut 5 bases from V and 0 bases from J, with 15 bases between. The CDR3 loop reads CASSLRDKISTDTQYF. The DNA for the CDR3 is TGTGCCAGCAGCTTAAGGGACAAAATAAGCACAGATACGCAGTATTTT.

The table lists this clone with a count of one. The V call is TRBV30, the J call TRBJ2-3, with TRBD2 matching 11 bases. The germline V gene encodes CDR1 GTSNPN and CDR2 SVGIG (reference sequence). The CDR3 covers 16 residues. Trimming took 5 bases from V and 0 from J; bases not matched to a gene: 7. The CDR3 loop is CAWAGLAALSTDTQYF. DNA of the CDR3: TGTGCCTGGGCGGGACTAGCGGCTTTGAGCACAGATACGCAGTATTTT.

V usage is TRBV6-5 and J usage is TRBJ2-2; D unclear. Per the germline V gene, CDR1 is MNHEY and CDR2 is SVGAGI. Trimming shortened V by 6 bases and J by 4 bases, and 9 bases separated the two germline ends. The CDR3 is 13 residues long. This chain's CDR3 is CASSHPGTGELFF. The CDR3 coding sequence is TGTGCCAGCAGCCACCCGGGCACCGGGGAGCTGTTTTTT.

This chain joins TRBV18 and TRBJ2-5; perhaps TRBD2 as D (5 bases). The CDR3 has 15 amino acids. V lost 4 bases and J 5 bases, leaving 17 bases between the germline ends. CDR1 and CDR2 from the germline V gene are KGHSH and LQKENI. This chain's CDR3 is CASSHGLAVTETQYF. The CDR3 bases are TGTGCCAGCTCACACGGGCTAGCTGTAACTGAGACCCAGTACTTC.

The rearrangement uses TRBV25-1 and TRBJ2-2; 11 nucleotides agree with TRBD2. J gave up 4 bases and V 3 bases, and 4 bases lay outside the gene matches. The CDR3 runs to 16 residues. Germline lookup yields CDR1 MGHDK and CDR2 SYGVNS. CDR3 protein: CASSDTSGSVTGELFF. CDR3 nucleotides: TGTGCCAGCAGTGACACTAGCGGGAGCGTCACCGGGGAGCTGTTTTTT.

CDR3 coding DNA: TGTGCCAGCAGCTTAACAGGGGCCGCGGCACCCCTCCACTTT. This codes for CASSLTGAAAPLHF. The chain carries TRBV7-9 and TRBJ1-6, with 7 nucleotides matching TRBD1. The V and J ends lost 2 bases and 11 bases, in that order; junction bases with no gene match: 6. The V gene's germline CDR1 is SEHNR and CDR2 FQNEAQ (reference sequence). This CDR3 region has 14 residues.

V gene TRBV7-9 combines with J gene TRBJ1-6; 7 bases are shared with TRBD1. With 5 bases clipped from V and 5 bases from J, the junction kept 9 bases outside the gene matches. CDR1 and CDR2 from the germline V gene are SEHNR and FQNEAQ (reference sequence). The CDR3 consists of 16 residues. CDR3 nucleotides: TGTGCCAGCAGCCCAAGCCCCGGGACAGATAATTCACCCCTCCACTTT. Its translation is CASSPSPGTDNSPLHF.

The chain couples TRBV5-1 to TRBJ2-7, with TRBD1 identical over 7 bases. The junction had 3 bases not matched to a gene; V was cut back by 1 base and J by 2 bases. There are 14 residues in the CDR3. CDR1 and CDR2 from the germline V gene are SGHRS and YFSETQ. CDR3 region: CASSLSGTAYEQYF. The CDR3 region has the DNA TGCGCCAGCAGCTTGTCCGGGACAGCCTACGAGCAGTACTTC.

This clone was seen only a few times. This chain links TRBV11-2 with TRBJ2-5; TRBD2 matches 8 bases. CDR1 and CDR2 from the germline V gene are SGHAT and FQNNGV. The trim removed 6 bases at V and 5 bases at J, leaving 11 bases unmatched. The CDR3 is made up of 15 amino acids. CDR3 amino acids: CASRRIAGRRETQYF. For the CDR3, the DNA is TGTGCCAGCAGGCGTATAGCGGGGAGAAGGGAGACCCAGTACTTC.

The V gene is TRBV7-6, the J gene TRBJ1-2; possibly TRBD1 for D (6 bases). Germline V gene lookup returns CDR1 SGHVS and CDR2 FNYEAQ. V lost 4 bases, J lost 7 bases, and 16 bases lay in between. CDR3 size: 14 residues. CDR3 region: CASSSRGGSSGYTF. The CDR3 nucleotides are TGTGCCAGCAGCTCGAGGGGGGGGTCGAGTGGCTACACCTTC. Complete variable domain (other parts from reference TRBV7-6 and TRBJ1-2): GAGVSQSPRYKVTKRGQDVALRCDPISGHVSLYWYRQALGQGPEFLTYFNYEAQQDKSGLPNDRFSAERPEGSISTLTIQRTEQRDSAMYRCASSSRGGSSGYTFGSGTRLTVV.

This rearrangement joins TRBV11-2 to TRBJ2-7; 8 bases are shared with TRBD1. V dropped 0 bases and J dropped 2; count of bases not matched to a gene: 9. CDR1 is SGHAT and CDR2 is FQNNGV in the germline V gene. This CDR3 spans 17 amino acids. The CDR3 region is CASSLERSRTGTYEQYF. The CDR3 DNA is TGTGCCAGCAGCTTAGAGAGATCCAGGACAGGGACCTACGAGCAGTACTTC.

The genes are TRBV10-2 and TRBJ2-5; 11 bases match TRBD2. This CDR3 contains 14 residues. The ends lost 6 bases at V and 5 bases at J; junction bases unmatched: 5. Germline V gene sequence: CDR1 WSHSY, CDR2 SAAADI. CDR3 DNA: TGCGCCAGCAGCCCTAGCGGGGGGAGGGAGACCCAGTACTTC. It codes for CASSPSGGRETQYF.